Each of the 10 T cell receptor beta chains below was sequenced from the same sample in a study of blood T cell repertoires in COVID-19. Method: immunoSEQ multiplex PCR; TCRdb's copy keeps in-frame clones and lacks some. The data contain about 400,000 clones, roughly 85% of them seen just once; the ten biggest clones take up over 1.5%. Sequences were obtained from PBMCs or T cells enriched from blood (not recorded which). These receptors were obtained from a woman in her late teens or twenties with acute COVID-19.

The V and J genes are TRBV19 and TRBJ2-3; the match to TRBD1 covers 9 bases. There are 16 residues in the CDR3. Germline V gives CDR1 LNHDA, CDR2 SQIVND (reference sequence). The J segment lost 2 bases and the V segment lost 6 bases, leaving 9 bases of the junction unmatched. The CDR3 sequence: CASRSHGTGSTDTQYF. The CDR3, as DNA: TGTGCCAGTAGAAGTCACGGGACAGGGTCCACAGATACGCAGTATTTT.

The rearrangement joins TRBV6-4 to TRBJ1-1; maybe TRBD1 (6 bases). This CDR3 region has 15 residues. CDR1 MRHNA and CDR2 SNTAGT come from the germline V gene. Trimming removed 0 bases at V and 3 bases at J, with 11 bases between. CDR3 bases: TGTGCCAGCAGTGACTCAAGAGGGGGAGACACTGAAGCTTTCTTT. This encodes CASSDSRGGDTEAFF.

The V gene is TRBV5-5, the J gene TRBJ2-1, with no clear D. From germline, CDR1 is SGHKS and CDR2 YYEKEE (reference sequence). The germline V and J ends were trimmed by 2 bases and 2 bases, with 14 bases remaining between them. This CDR3 contains 16 residues. This CDR3 reads CASSFQQWAPYNEQFF. The CDR3 coding sequence is TGTGCCAGCAGCTTTCAGCAGTGGGCGCCCTACAATGAGCAGTTCTTC.

The DNA of the CDR3 is TGTGCCAGCAGTTACGGACAGGGGGCATTTGAAGCTTTCTTT. It encodes CASSYGQGAFEAFF. The chain employs TRBV6-5 and TRBJ1-1, with 11 bases fitting TRBD1. Germline trimming cut 2 bases from V and 7 bases from J; bases unmatched to any gene: 3. Germline CDR1 MNHEY, CDR2 SVGAGI. The CDR3 has 14 amino acids.

The chain employs TRBV2 and TRBJ1-5; a weak D match, TRBD1 (5 bases). From germline, CDR1 is SNHLY and CDR2 FYNNEI. The CDR3 has 18 amino acids. Between the trimmed V and J ends, which lost 2 bases and 2 bases, there was a span of 19 bases. CDR3 protein: CASSENPEGIVGNQPQHF. For the CDR3, the DNA is TGTGCCAGCAGTGAAAATCCGGAGGGGATTGTTGGCAATCAGCCCCAGCATTTT. The whole variable domain, remainder taken from reference TRBV2 and TRBJ1-5, is EPEVTQTPSHQVTQMGQEVILRCVPISNHLYFYWYRQILGQKVEFLVSFYNNEISEKSEIFDDQFSVERPDGSNFTLKIRSTKLEDSAMYFCASSENPEGIVGNQPQHFGDGTRLSIL.

The rearrangement uses TRBV5-1 and TRBJ2-3, with no clear D. In germline, CDR1 is SGHRS, CDR2 YFSETQ. The V end lost 3 bases, the J end lost 3 bases, and 8 bases lay between the germline ends. This CDR3 contains 13 residues. Written as DNA, the CDR3 is TGCGCCAGCAGCTCCTCCGGGACAGATACGCAGTATTTT. The encoded protein is CASSSSGTDTQYF.

This clone was seen only once. The chain has TRBV11-2 and TRBJ2-7; tentatively, D is TRBD2 (5 bases). In germline, CDR1 is SGHAT, CDR2 FQNNGV. Trimming pared 3 bases from V and 1 base from J, leaving 16 bases between. The CDR3 spans 16 residues. CDR3 sequence: CASSLRAREYSYEQYF. Written as DNA, the CDR3 is TGTGCCAGCAGCTTGAGGGCCAGAGAATATTCCTACGAGCAGTACTTC.

The genes are TRBV7-8 and TRBJ1-5; the D is unclear. Germline CDR1 and CDR2: SGHVS and FQNEAQ. V lost 1 base, J lost 5 bases, and 12 bases lay in between. CDR3 length: 15 residues. CDR3 coding DNA: TGTGCCAGCAGCTTAGGTTCGGCAACAGATCAGCCCCAGCATTTT. Protein product: CASSLGSATDQPQHF.

The chain carries TRBV4-3 and TRBJ2-1, with 8 bases matching TRBD1. The length of the CDR3 is 16 residues. The V gene end was trimmed by 4 bases and the J gene end by 9 bases; junction bases not matched to a gene: 14. Germline CDR1 and CDR2: LGHNA and YSLEER. CDR3 residues: CASSPRGGRGQIEQFF. CDR3 bases: TGCGCCAGCAGCCCCCGAGGAGGCAGGGGGCAGATTGAGCAGTTCTTC.

V usage is TRBV4-3 and J usage is TRBJ2-6; D ambiguous. CDR3 length: 14 residues. Germline values: CDR1 LGHNA, CDR2 YSLEER. The V and J ends lost 4 bases and 1 base respectively, with 5 bases between them. CDR3 in DNA: TGCGCCAGCAGCCCACTGTCTGGGGCCAACGTCCTGACTTTC. Translation: CASSPLSGANVLTF.